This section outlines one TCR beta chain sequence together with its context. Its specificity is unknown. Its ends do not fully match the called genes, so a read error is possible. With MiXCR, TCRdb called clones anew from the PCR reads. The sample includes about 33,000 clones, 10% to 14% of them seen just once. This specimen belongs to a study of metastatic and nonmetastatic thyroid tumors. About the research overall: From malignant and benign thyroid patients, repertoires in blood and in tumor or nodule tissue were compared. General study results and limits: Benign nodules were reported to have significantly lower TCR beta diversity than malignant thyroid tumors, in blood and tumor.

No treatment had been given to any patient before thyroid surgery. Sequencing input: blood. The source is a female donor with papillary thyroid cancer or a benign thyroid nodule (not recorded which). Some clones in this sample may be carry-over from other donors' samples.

CDR3 sequence reads: CASNPQVCGRSYTVAFF. In nucleotides, the CDR3 is TGTGCCAGCAACCCCCAGGTATGTGGTCGAAGTTATACTGTAGCTTTCTTT. The V gene is TRBV5-6, the J gene TRBJ1-1; D gene uncertain. Germline CDR1 and CDR2: SGHDT and YYEEEE. This CDR3 is built from 17 residues.